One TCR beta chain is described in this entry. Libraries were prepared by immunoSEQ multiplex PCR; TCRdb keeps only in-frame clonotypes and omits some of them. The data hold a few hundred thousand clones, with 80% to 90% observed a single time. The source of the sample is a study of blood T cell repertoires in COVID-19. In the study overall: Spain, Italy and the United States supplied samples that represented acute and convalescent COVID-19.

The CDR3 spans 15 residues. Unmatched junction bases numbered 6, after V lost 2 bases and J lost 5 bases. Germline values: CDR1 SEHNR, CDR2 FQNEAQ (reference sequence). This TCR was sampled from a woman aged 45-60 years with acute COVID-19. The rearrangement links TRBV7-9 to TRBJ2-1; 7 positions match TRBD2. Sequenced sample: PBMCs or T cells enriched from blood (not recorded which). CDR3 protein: CASSLKAAGHNEQFF. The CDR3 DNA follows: TGTGCCAGCAGCTTAAAAGCAGCGGGGCACAATGAGCAGTTCTTC.